This T cell receptor (beta chain) comes out of a study of CD8+ T cells in alopecia areata. Overall study context: Oral tofacitinib (5 to 10 mg twice daily) was administered to treated patients.

A note on this clone: Its antigen is currently unknown.

The treatment denotes: oral pan-JAK inhibitor, 5-10 mg twice daily. CDR1 and CDR2 (germline): MNHEY, SMNVEV (reference sequence). This CDR3 contains 13 residues. The V gene lost 7 bases and the J gene lost 7 bases, with 16 bases spanning the gap. Study-wide findings and caveats: Having just one nonresponder leaves the connection between baseline CD8+ expansion and response unresolved.

Following extraction, RNA underwent reverse transcription to cDNA, which served as the sequencing template. Here immunoSEQ multiplex PCR was the method, and the copy in TCRdb shows in-frame clones only, minus some. In the table there are over 150,000 clones, 58% of which are singletons. This TCR came from a human donor with alopecia areata. This sample comprised CD8+ T cells sorted from blood, obtained at week 24, from a patient treated with tofacitinib. This chain links TRBV27 with TRBJ1-1, with D perhaps TRBD1 (6 bases). In nucleotides, the CDR3 is TGTGCCAGCACCTGGACAGCTGGCGGTGAAGCTTTCTTT. Translation gives CASTWTAGGEAFF.